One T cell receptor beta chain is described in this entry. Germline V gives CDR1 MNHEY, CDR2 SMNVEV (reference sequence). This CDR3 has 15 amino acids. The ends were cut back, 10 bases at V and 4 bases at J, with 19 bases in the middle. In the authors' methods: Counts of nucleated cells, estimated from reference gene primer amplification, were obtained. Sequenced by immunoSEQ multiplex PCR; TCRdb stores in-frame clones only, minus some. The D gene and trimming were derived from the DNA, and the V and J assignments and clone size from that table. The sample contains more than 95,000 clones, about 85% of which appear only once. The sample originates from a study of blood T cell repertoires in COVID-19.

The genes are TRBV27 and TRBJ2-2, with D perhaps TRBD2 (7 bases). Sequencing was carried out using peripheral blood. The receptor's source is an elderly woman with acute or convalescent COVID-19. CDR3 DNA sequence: TGTGCCACCTCTTCTGCGGGGGCTGGCACCGGGGAGCTGTTTTTT. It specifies CATSSAGAGTGELFF.